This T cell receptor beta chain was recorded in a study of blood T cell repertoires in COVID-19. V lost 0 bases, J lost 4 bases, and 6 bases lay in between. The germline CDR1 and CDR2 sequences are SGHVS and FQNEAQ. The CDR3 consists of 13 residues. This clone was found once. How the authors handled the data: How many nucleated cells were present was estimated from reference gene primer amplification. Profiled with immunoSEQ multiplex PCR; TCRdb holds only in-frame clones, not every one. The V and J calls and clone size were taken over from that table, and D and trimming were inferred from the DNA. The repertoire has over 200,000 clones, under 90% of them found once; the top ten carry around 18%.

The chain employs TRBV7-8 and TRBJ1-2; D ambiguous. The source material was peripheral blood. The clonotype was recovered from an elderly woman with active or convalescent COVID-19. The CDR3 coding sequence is TGTGCCAGCAGCTTAGCGGGAGTCTATGGCTACACCTTC. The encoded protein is CASSLAGVYGYTF.